Presented here are 26 T cell receptor beta chains from one specimen sequenced in a study of CD8+CD57+ T cells in acquired aplastic anemia. Those patients picked for sequencing had displayed CD8+CD57+ cell expansion on flow cytometry. Genomic DNA served as template for TCR beta VDJ and CDR3 profiling. One entry per CDR3 protein results from TCRdb running MiXCR on the reads. Among around 500,000 distinct CDR3 sequences listed, roughly a third were seen once. Input material: sorted CD4+, CD8+, or CD8+CD57+ T cells (not recorded which) from PBMCs. Every receptor here comes from a human donor with aplastic anemia.

The table lists this clonotype with a count of one. V usage is TRBV29-1 and J usage is TRBJ2-3, with 7 bases matching TRBD1. This CDR3 spans 11 amino acids. The V gene end was trimmed by 5 bases and the J gene end by 5 bases; junction bases not matched to a gene: 1. Germline assignment: CDR1 SQVTM and CDR2 ANQGSEA. The CDR3 nucleotides read TGCAGCGTTCGACAGGGAGATACGCAGTATTTT. This codes for CSVRQGDTQYF.

In the case of this clonotype: One end of the junction is discordant with germline, which a read error may explain. The chain carries TRBV7-6 and TRBJ2-1; D may be TRBD1 (6 bases). The CDR3 spans 17 residues. Germline CDR1 is SGHVS and CDR2 is FNYEAQ. This CDR3 reads CASSLVIGQSSYNVQFF. The CDR3 nucleotides are TGTGCCAGCAGCTTAGTTATCGGACAGAGCTCCTACAATGTGCAGTTCTTC.

Ten or more counts support this clonotype. The CDR3 protein is CSASWQYHGYTF. The CDR3 DNA follows: TGCAGTGCTAGCTGGCAGTACCATGGCTACACCTTC. V and J are TRBV20-1 and TRBJ1-2; no definite D call. V lost 3 bases and J lost 6, with 11 bases in between. CDR3 length: 12 amino acids. Germline loops: CDR1 DFQATT, CDR2 SNEGSKA (reference sequence).

This clonotype turned up a few times. The CDR3 region is CASSFYRGEKTYEQYF. In nucleotides, the CDR3 is TGTGCCAGCAGCTTTTACAGGGGTGAAAAAACCTACGAGCAGTACTTC. This chain connects TRBV11-1 to TRBJ2-7; 7 bases line up with TRBD1. The CDR3 extends over 16 amino acids. V was clipped by 3 bases and J by 2 bases; unmatched bases: 10. Germline values: CDR1 SGHAT, CDR2 FQDESV (reference sequence).

This clonotype occurred a few times. CDR3 nucleotides: TGCAGTGCTAGGGGACAGGGAAAGGTGAACGAGCAGTACTTC. Protein product: CSARGQGKVNEQYF. This rearrangement joins TRBV20-1 to TRBJ2-7, with 9 bases fitting TRBD1. Germline V lookup: CDR1 DFQATT, CDR2 SNEGSKA (reference sequence). V shed 3 bases and J 5 bases; nucleotides not matched to a gene: 8. This CDR3 spans 14 amino acids.

This clonotype occurred many times. This chain connects TRBV7-2 to TRBJ1-5; D not resolved. This CDR3 has 13 residues. The germline V gene encodes CDR1 SGHTA and CDR2 FQGNSA. Trimming removed 3 bases at V and 7 bases at J, with 10 bases between. CDR3 DNA: TGTGCCAGCAGCTTTGATCTGGGGCAGCCCCAGCATTTT. Protein: CASSFDLGQPQHF. The whole variable domain, remainder taken from reference TRBV7-2 and TRBJ1-5, is GAGVSQSPSNKVTEKGKDVELRCDPISGHTALYWYRQSLGQGLEFLIYFQGNSAPDKSGLPSDRFSAERTGGSVSTLTIQRTQQEDSAVYLCASSFDLGQPQHFGDGTRLSIL.

This clonotype was recorded a few times. The chain uses TRBV29-1 and TRBJ1-1; D is possibly TRBD1 (5 bases). The V and J ends lost 3 bases and 0 bases respectively, with 11 bases between them. The length of the CDR3 is 14 residues. Germline V lookup: CDR1 SQVTM, CDR2 ANQGSEA. The CDR3 bases are TGCAGCGTTGAGGGGGAAATTCTGAACACTGAAGCTTTCTTT. As protein: CSVEGEILNTEAFF.

This clonotype was picked up many times. This sequence joins TRBV19 and TRBJ2-7; the D is unclear. This CDR3 has 13 amino acids. The germline V and J ends were trimmed by 3 bases and 7 bases, with 13 bases remaining between them. Germline assignment: CDR1 LNHDA and CDR2 SQIVND (reference sequence). The CDR3 spells CASSMTSQGEQYF. Here the CDR3 DNA reads TGTGCCAGTAGTATGACGAGCCAAGGGGAGCAGTACTTC. The complete variable domain, with remaining parts taken from reference TRBV19 and TRBJ2-7, reads DGGITQSPKYLFRKEGQNVTLSCEQNLNHDAMYWYRQDPGQGLRLIYYSQIVNDFQKGDIAEGYSVSREKKESFPLTVTSAQKNPTAFYLCASSMTSQGEQYFGPGTRLTVT.

This clonotype was detected only a few times. The chain recombines TRBV6-4 with TRBJ2-7, with D possibly being TRBD1 or TRBD2 (6 bases each). CDR3 size: 16 residues. V gave up 5 bases and J gave up 3 bases, with 20 bases separating them. CDR1 MRHNA and CDR2 SNTAGT come from the germline V gene. The CDR3 loop reads CASSKGVRDCYYEQYF. CDR3 nucleotides: TGTGCCAGCAGTAAGGGGGTCAGGGACTGTTACTACGAGCAGTACTTC.

V usage is TRBV10-3 and J usage is TRBJ2-1; 12 nucleotides align to TRBD2. Trimming took 3 bases from V and 4 from J; bases not matched to a gene: 7. Germline V gene data show CDR1 as ENHRY and CDR2 as SYGVKD. This CDR3 region has 17 residues. DNA for the CDR3: TGTGCCATCAGTGATTCTAGTGGACTAGCGGGGTACAATGAGCAGTTCTTC. Its protein product is CAISDSSGLAGYNEQFF.

This clonotype was seen more than once but under ten times. The chain couples TRBV6-1 to TRBJ1-5; 9 bases are shared with TRBD1. V dropped 6 bases and J dropped 7; count of bases not matched to a gene: 4. The CDR3 spans 13 residues. Germline CDR1 reads MNHNS; CDR2 reads SASEGT. The CDR3 DNA reads TGTGCCAGCAGAGGGACAGGGTCCCAGCCCCAGCATTTT. This gives the protein CASRGTGSQPQHF.

This clonotype turned up a few times. The CDR3 DNA reads as TGTGCCATCTGGGAGGGAGGGTGGTCACCCCTCCACTTT. Its translation: CAIWEGGWSPLHF. This chain joins TRBV10-3 and TRBJ1-6; D not certain. V was trimmed by 8 bases and J by 10 bases, leaving 15 bases between them. This CDR3 comprises 13 residues. The germline V gene encodes CDR1 ENHRY and CDR2 SYGVKD.

The table lists this clonotype with many counts. The genes are TRBV10-1 and TRBJ2-3, with a possible D match to TRBD2 (6 bases). Per germline, CDR1 WNHNN and CDR2 SYGVQD (reference sequence). V was cut by 2 bases and J by 1 base, with 10 bases left in between. This CDR3 contains 15 residues. The CDR3 DNA sequence: TGCGCCAGCAGTGAGGGGGGGTTCGGCACAGATACGCAGTATTTT. It translates to CASSEGGFGTDTQYF.

In this sample, this clonotype turned up many times. The chain uses TRBV20-1 and TRBJ2-7; possibly TRBD1 for D (5 bases). V lost 6 bases, J lost 7 bases, and 16 bases lay in between. The CDR3 covers 12 residues. CDR1 and CDR2 (germline): DFQATT, SNEGSKA (reference sequence). This chain's CDR3 is CSATQGSKEQYF. For the CDR3, the DNA is TGCAGTGCGACCCAGGGTTCCAAGGAGCAGTACTTC.

In DNA form, the CDR3 reads TGTGCCAGCAGCCCCGCCGTTAGAGATCAGCCCCAGCATTTT. Residues: CASSPAVRDQPQHF. The chain uses TRBV3-1 and TRBJ1-5; D gene uncertain. Per the germline V gene, CDR1 is LGHDT and CDR2 is YNNKEL (reference sequence). With 4 bases removed from V and 5 bases from J, the gap between germline ends came to 12 bases. The CDR3 has 14 amino acids. The full variable domain, completed using reference TRBV3-1 and TRBJ1-5, is DTAVSQTPKYLVTQMGNDKSIKCEQNLGHDTMYWYKQDSKKFLKIMFSYNNKELIINETVPNRFSPKSPDKAHLNLHINSLELGDSAVYFCASSPAVRDQPQHFGDGTRLSIL.

There are many counts of this clonotype. The chain uses TRBV20-1 and TRBJ2-7; D tentatively reads TRBD1 or TRBD2 (5 bases each). The length of the CDR3 is 13 residues. CDR1 and CDR2 (germline): DFQATT, SNEGSKA (reference sequence). Trimming took off 5 bases at V and 2 bases at J, with 13 bases between the two ends. CDR3 sequence: CSAYRDRAYEQYF. In nucleotides, the CDR3 is TGCAGTGCTTACCGGGACCGGGCCTACGAGCAGTACTTC.

This clonotype has only a few counts. The rearrangement uses TRBV12-3 or TRBV12-4 and TRBJ2-7, with 7 bases that match TRBD2. The CDR3 totals 13 residues. Unmatched junction bases numbered 7, after V lost 6 bases and J lost 5 bases. The CDR3 sequence is CASRILASDEQYF. In DNA, the CDR3 is TGTGCCAGCAGAATACTAGCGTCTGACGAGCAGTACTTC.

This clonotype was seen ten or more times. The rearrangement links TRBV2 to TRBJ2-7; 11 bases map to TRBD2. J lost 1 base, V lost 11 bases, and 16 bases had no gene match. Looked up from germline, CDR1 is SNHLY and CDR2 is FYNNEI. The CDR3 extends over 17 amino acids. CDR3 sequence reads: CAGEALAGDEGSYEQYF. The CDR3 DNA is TGTGCCGGCGAGGCACTAGCGGGAGACGAAGGATCCTACGAGCAGTACTTC.

The table lists this clonotype with a few counts. The chain employs TRBV4-3 and TRBJ1-2; 12 bases map to TRBD1. After removal of 2 bases from V and 4 bases from J, the junction contained 8 bases not matched to a gene. The germline gives CDR1 LGHNA, CDR2 YSLEER. This CDR3 contains 17 residues. The CDR3 nucleotides read TGCGCCAGCAGCCAACAGGGACAGGGGGCATTCGGCTATGGCTACACCTTC. Translation: CASSQQGQGAFGYGYTF.

This clonotype was found a few times. The chain combines TRBV5-1 with TRBJ1-3; possible D gene TRBD1, 6 bases. The CDR3 contains 16 residues. The V end was cut by 4 bases, the J end by 2 bases, with 16 bases between. CDR1 and CDR2 from the germline V gene are SGHRS and YFSETQ. The CDR3: CASSTGRARPGNTIYF. CDR3 coding DNA: TGCGCCAGCAGCACAGGGCGAGCGAGACCTGGAAACACCATATATTTT.

At least ten counts were recorded for this clonotype. The chain has TRBV7-9 and TRBJ1-1, with unresolved D. Germline-derived CDR1 and CDR2 are SEHNR and FQNEAQ (reference sequence). There are 14 residues in the CDR3. Deletions cut 2 bases from V and 0 bases from J, with 7 bases between. The DNA of the CDR3 is TGTGCCAGCAGCTTAAGTGTTGTGAACACTGAAGCTTTCTTT. It yields the protein CASSLSVVNTEAFF.

This clonotype showed up just a few times. The rearrangement joins TRBV13 to TRBJ2-1; TRBD1 might be the D (5 bases). V was clipped by 6 bases and J by 7 bases, with 16 bases between them. This CDR3 is built from 14 residues. Germline loops: CDR1 PRHDT, CDR2 FYEKMQ (reference sequence). The CDR3 DNA reads as TGTGCCAGCAGGTCCTCAGGGAAGATGAATGAGCAGTTCTTC. It translates to CASRSSGKMNEQFF.

The chain uses TRBV20-1 and TRBJ2-1; TRBD1 aligns across 8 bases. V lost 6 bases, J lost 14 bases, and 12 bases stayed unmatched. Germline CDR1 DFQATT, CDR2 SNEGSKA (reference sequence). The CDR3 runs to 12 residues. The CDR3 region has the DNA TGCAGTGCAAAAGGACAGGGTAAACTCGAGTTCTTC. Protein sequence: CSAKGQGKLEFF.

This sequence joins TRBV7-3 and TRBJ2-7; 8 bases agree with TRBD2. This CDR3 is built from 15 residues. V trimming: 4 bases; J trimming: 3 bases; junction bases outside the gene matches: 8. Per the germline V gene, CDR1 is SGHTA and CDR2 is FQGTGA. The CDR3 loop reads CASSSPSGSGYEQYF. CDR3 coding DNA: TGTGCCAGCAGCTCCCCGAGCGGGAGTGGCTACGAGCAGTACTTC.

In regard to this clonotype: One base away lies a much larger clone, so this may be a sequencing read error. V is TRBV4-3 and J is TRBJ1-2, with 8 bases matching TRBD1. Germline loops: CDR1 LGHNA, CDR2 YSLEER. Germline trimming cut 3 bases from V and 4 bases from J; bases unmatched to any gene: 10. The CDR3 consists of 16 residues. Written as DNA, the CDR3 is TGCGCCAGCAGCCAGGAGGGGGGACAGGAGACCTATGGCTACACCTTC. Translated: CASSQEGGQETYGYTF.

With respect to this clonotype: A much larger clone lies a single base off, so this may be a read error. CDR3 loop: CASSTGGRMNTEAFF. The CDR3 DNA reads as TGCGCCAGCAGCACCGGCGGGAGGATGAACACTGAAGCTTTCTTT. This chain links TRBV5-1 with TRBJ1-1, with D unclear. V lost 4 bases to trimming and J lost 0 bases, with 13 bases between them. CDR3 length equals 15 residues. CDR1 is SGHRS and CDR2 is YFSETQ in the germline V gene. Based on the CDR3 plus reference TRBV5-1 and TRBJ1-1, the full variable domain is KAGVTQTPRYLIKTRGQQVTLSCSPISGHRSVSWYQQTPGQGLQFLFEYFSETQRNKGNFPGRFSGRQFSNSRSEMNVSTLELGDSALYLCASSTGGRMNTEAFFGQGTRLTVV.